The entry that follows covers one T cell receptor (beta chain) sequence. As yet, its antigen is unknown. Recipients received nonmyeloablative bone marrow transplants from related graft donors, with transient mixed chimerism. Thawed PBMCs were FACS-sorted into unstimulated CD4+CD25+CD127- regulatory T cells, CD4+CD25- non-regulatory cells, CD4 and CD8 cells. Clones were read by immunoSEQ multiplex PCR, and TCRdb kept only the in-frame ones, dropping some. This sample has over 70,000 clones, with over 75% found just once. These data come from a study of Tregs in tolerant kidney transplant recipients. Study-wide results and caveats: Nucleotide sequences could not be compared across some patients' samples due to primer changes. Tolerant patients' donor-specific Tregs expanded beyond overall Tregs, suggesting antigen-driven growth.

Material: CD4+ T cells from blood (PBMCs), obtained 24 months after the transplant. The sequence was obtained from a human patient who received a combined kidney and bone marrow transplant. The graft donor may account for some of the T cells.

The chain's CDR3 is CASSQLRYQTGELFF. DNA for the CDR3: TGCGCCAGCAGCCAATTGAGGTACCAAACCGGGGAGCTGTTTTTT. V gene TRBV4-3 combines with J gene TRBJ2-2; no reliable D call. Per the germline V gene, CDR1 is LGHNA and CDR2 is YSLEER. V was pared by 2 bases and J by 5 bases, with 12 bases between. This CDR3 spans 15 amino acids.